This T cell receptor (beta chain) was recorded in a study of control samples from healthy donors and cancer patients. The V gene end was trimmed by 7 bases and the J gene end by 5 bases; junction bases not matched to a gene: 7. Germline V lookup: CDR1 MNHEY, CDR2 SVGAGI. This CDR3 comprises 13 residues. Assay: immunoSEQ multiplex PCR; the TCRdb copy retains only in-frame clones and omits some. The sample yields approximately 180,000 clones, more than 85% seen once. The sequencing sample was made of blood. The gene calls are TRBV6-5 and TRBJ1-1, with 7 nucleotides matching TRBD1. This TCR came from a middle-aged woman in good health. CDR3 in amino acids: CASIRQGITEAFF. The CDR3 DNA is TGTGCCAGCATTCGACAGGGTATAACTGAAGCTTTCTTT.